Detailed here is one TCR beta chain. Its matching antigen is unknown. Germline assignment: CDR1 MGHRA and CDR2 YSYEKL. CDR3 length equals 16 residues. V lost 6 bases and J 1 base, leaving 18 bases between the germline ends. Healthy people donating bone marrow made up the donors. The primer mix had 60 Vbeta and 13 Jbeta primers. Clones were sequenced by immunoSEQ multiplex PCR, and TCRdb holds only the in-frame ones, with some missing. The sample has fewer than 250,000 clones, over 75% seen once; the top ten hold 1.5% to 2%. The data originate from a study of cytomegalovirus exposure and HLA in healthy donors. Whole-study context: Among the approximately 420 donors who were genotyped, approximately 83% fell in the genetic ancestry cluster that is associated with self-reported Caucasian donors.

Study-wide findings and caveats: V segments that were indistinguishable, TRBV6-2 and TRBV6-3 among them, were omitted from analysis. Productive rates of about 90% or about 30% were seen for most TCR beta V segments in an earlier analysis.

The source material was PBMCs. The source is a man between 18 and 35 years old in good health and CMV-seronegative. The gene calls are TRBV4-1 and TRBJ1-1; tentative D call: TRBD1 (6 bases). CDR3 sequence reads: CASSTLGGGRNTEAFF. CDR3 nucleotide sequence: TGCGCCAGCAGTACGTTAGGGGGGGGGCGGAACACTGAAGCTTTCTTT.